The 17 T cell receptor beta chains presented below share a single source sample, sequenced in a study of CD8+ T cells in alopecia areata. In each case, RNA was isolated and then reverse transcribed into cDNA as the sequencing template. Clones were read by immunoSEQ multiplex PCR, and TCRdb kept only the in-frame ones, dropping some. Altogether about 270,000 clones were found in the sample, and no singletons occur. Sorting relied on CD4, CD8alpha, NKG2D, NKG2ACE and other markers applied to pooled cutaneous lymph node cells. The sample taken for sequencing was CD4+ T cells sorted from a lymph node. These receptors came from a C3H/HeJ mouse with alopecia areata. Mouse MHC haplotype: H2-k.

The sample holds a few counts of this clone. The listed genes are named as in mouse. Coverage ceases 4 residues before the CDR3 finishes, and the germline J gene fills in the end. J is TRBJ2-1 and V is TRBV19; maybe TRBD2 (6 bases). Germline assignment: CDR1 FNHDT and CDR2 SITEND (reference sequence). V shed 0 bases and J shed 0 bases, with 10 bases lying between them. There are 16 residues in the CDR3. The CDR3 DNA, read in part, is TGTGCCAGCAGTATAGAGGCTGGGGATAACTATGCT. Translation gives CASSIEAGDNYA. The entire CDR3 is CASSIEAGDNYAEQFF.

This clone came up a few times. The genes and germline here are from mouse. The read ends 4 residues shy of where the CDR3 ends; the end is completed using the germline J gene. This same CDR3 is encoded by further DNA sequences in the sample. V is TRBV13-3 and J is TRBJ2-2, with TRBD2 identical over 8 bases. J was trimmed by 0 bases and V by 7 bases; bases with no gene match: 5. The germline CDR1 and CDR2 sequences are NNHDY and SYVADS. The CDR3 runs to 15 residues. CDR3 DNA, as far as it was read: TGTGCCAGCTCCAAACTGGGGGCAAACACCGGG. It encodes CASSKLGANTG. From start to end, the CDR3 is CASSKLGANTGQLYF.

Remarks on this clone: Genes and germline are mouse. Read data end 4 residues before the CDR3 end; the end is taken from the germline J gene. The genes are TRBV19 and TRBJ2-5; the match to TRBD1 covers 9 bases. This CDR3 is 14 amino acids long. The germline V gene has CDR1 FNHDT and CDR2 SITEND (reference sequence). Partial CDR3 DNA: TGTGCCAGCAGTTCCCGGGACAGGGAAGAC. Amino acids: CASSSRDRED. Given in full, the CDR3 is CASSSRDREDTQYF.

As regards this clone: The genes and germline here are from mouse. The read ends 4 residues shy of where the CDR3 ends; the end is completed using the germline J gene. The genes are TRBV19 and TRBJ1-2, with 10 nucleotides matching TRBD1. The germline V gene has CDR1 FNHDT and CDR2 SITEND (reference sequence). The CDR3 covers 15 residues. The V and J ends lost 2 bases and 2 bases, in that order; junction bases with no gene match: 3. The CDR3 sequence is CASSIWGQGNSDYTF. The part of the CDR3 DNA that was read is TGTGCCAGCAGTATTTGGGGACAGGGGAACTCC.

Comment on this clone: Gene labels here are mouse ones. The read halts 4 residues ahead of the CDR3 end, with the missing end drawn from the germline J gene. The chain is built from TRBV13-2 and TRBJ2-1; D perhaps matches TRBD1 (6 bases). Germline V CDR1 and CDR2: NNHNN, SYGAGS (reference sequence). Between the trimmed V and J ends, which lost 2 bases and 6 bases, there was a span of 9 bases. CDR3 size: 13 residues. Partial CDR3 DNA: TGTGCCAGCGGTGAGTCAGGGGTTGCT. It codes for CASGESGVA. The whole CDR3 sequence is CASGESGVAEQFF.

This clone was seen more than once but under ten times. Genes and germline are mouse. The CDR3 is cut off 4 residues early in the read; its end comes from the germline J gene. V is TRBV13-1 and J is TRBJ2-2; 7 bases line up with TRBD2. Unmatched junction bases numbered 5, after V lost 3 bases and J lost 0 bases. Looked up from germline, CDR1 is NSHNY and CDR2 is SYGAGN. The CDR3 totals 16 residues. The CDR3 DNA, read in part, is TGTGCCAGCAGTGTACTGGGGTCTTCAAACACCGGG. Its translation is CASSVLGSSNTG. The entire CDR3 reads CASSVLGSSNTGQLYF.

Note on this clone: All gene names here are mouse names. The read ends 4 residues early relative to the CDR3; the germline J gene fills the gap. The chain combines TRBV13-3 with TRBJ2-5; 10 bases are shared with TRBD2. Germline trimming cut 5 bases from V and 2 bases from J; bases unmatched to any gene: 5. From germline, CDR1 is NNHDY and CDR2 SYVADS. This CDR3 contains 15 residues. The CDR3 reads CASSRLGGIQDTQYF. The CDR3 DNA, read in part, is TGTGCCAGCAGCAGACTGGGGGGCATCCAAGAC.

This clone occurred a few times. The listed genes are named as in mouse. The read ends 4 residues before the CDR3 terminus; that terminus is restored from the germline J gene. Other DNA variants within this sample encode the same CDR3. The chain is built from TRBV17 and TRBJ2-5; the D gene is possibly TRBD1 (5 bases). The germline gives CDR1 MNHDT, CDR2 YYDKIL. Between the trimmed V and J ends, which lost 3 bases and 2 bases, there was a span of 9 bases. This CDR3 region has 14 residues. The CDR3 spells CASSRGRGQDTQYF. The sequenced CDR3 bases are TGTGCTAGCAGTAGGGGAAGGGGCCAAGAC.

This clone appeared a few times. The gene symbols are mouse symbols. The read is 4 residues too short to cover the CDR3 end, so that end is filled in from the germline J gene. This sample also contains other DNA sequences that code for the same CDR3. The rearrangement joins TRBV1 to TRBJ2-5; D is possibly TRBD1 (6 bases). The V and J ends lost 3 bases and 2 bases respectively, with 9 bases between them. The CDR3 is 14 amino acids. Germline V lookup: CDR1 NSQYPW, CDR2 LRSPGD (reference sequence). Incomplete CDR3 DNA: TGCACCTGCAGTGCCAACAGGGCCCAAGAC. This encodes CTCSANRAQD. Given in full, the CDR3 is CTCSANRAQDTQYF.

This clone has only a few counts. Gene names are the mouse ones. The CDR3 end lies 4 residues beyond the end of the read and is filled in from the germline J gene. The chain recombines TRBV14 with TRBJ2-3, with TRBD2 matching 12 bases. CDR3 size: 15 residues. Germline lookup yields CDR1 SGHDT and CDR2 FRDEAV. The sequenced part of the CDR3 DNA is TGTGCCAGCAGTTTGGGGGACTGGGGGGAAGAA. Its protein product is CASSLGDWGEE. The full CDR3 reads CASSLGDWGEETLYF. Full variable domain (outside the CDR3, taken from reference TRBV14 and TRBJ2-3): EAGVTQSPRYAVLQEGQAVSFWCDPISGHDTLYWYQQPRDQGPQLLVYFRDEAVIDNSQLPSDRFSAVRPKGTNSTLKIQSAKQGDTATYLCASSLGDWGEETLYFGSGTRLTVL.

This clone was seen only a few times. Genes here carry mouse names. The sequence runs out 4 residues before the end of the CDR3; the remainder is reconstructed from the germline J gene. This specimen includes other DNA sequences encoding the same CDR3. V is TRBV31 and J is TRBJ2-2; 7 positions agree with TRBD2. V shed 0 bases and J 3 bases; nucleotides not matched to a gene: 4. There are 15 residues in the CDR3. CDR1 and CDR2 (germline): GKSSPN, SITVG. The covered CDR3 bases are TGTGCCTGGAGTCTAGGGCTGGGGGACACCGGG. Amino acid sequence: CAWSLGLGDTG. The full-length CDR3 reads as CAWSLGLGDTGQLYF.

In the case of this clone: Mouse names are used for the genes. Sequencing ends 4 residues short of the CDR3 end; the germline J gene provides the rest. This sequence joins TRBV26 and TRBJ2-7; 7 nucleotides align to TRBD1. Germline V gene sequence: CDR1 KGHPV, CDR2 FQNQEV (reference sequence). This CDR3 is built from 13 residues. Incomplete CDR3 DNA: TGTGCGATCCGAGGCAGGGGGACCTAT. It encodes CAIRGRGTY. The whole CDR3 protein reads CAIRGRGTYEQYF.

This clone was seen a handful of times. Genes here carry mouse names. The read terminates 4 residues ahead of where the CDR3 ends, so the germline J gene completes it. The J gene is TRBJ2-3, the V gene TRBV13-3; 8 bases match TRBD2. The trim removed 2 bases at V and 0 bases at J, leaving 2 bases unmatched. The CDR3 sequence is 15 residues long. From germline, CDR1 is NNHDY and CDR2 SYVADS. The CDR3 sequence is CASSDWGVSAETLYF. The CDR3 DNA, read in part, is TGTGCCAGCAGTGACTGGGGGGTTAGTGCAGAA.

Points on this clone: These gene names are mouse names. The read comes to an end 4 residues before the CDR3 does, leaving the germline J gene to fill in the end. The chain combines TRBV13-1 with TRBJ2-3, with TRBD1 identical over 8 bases. CDR1 is NSHNY and CDR2 is SYGAGN in the germline V gene. CDR3 length: 15 residues. J gave up 1 base and V 4 bases, and 5 bases lay outside the gene matches. The DNA read from the CDR3 is TGTGCCAGCAGTCTAGACAGGGGAGGTGCAGAA. It translates to CASSLDRGGAE. The CDR3, in full, reads CASSLDRGGAETLYF.

Turning to this clone: Germline and genes: mouse. The read terminates 4 residues before the CDR3 end, so the remaining end is supplied by the germline J gene. The rearrangement joins TRBV13-3 to TRBJ2-2; 7 bases are a match to TRBD2. J gave up 5 bases and V 4 bases, and 2 bases lay outside the gene matches. CDR1 NNHDY and CDR2 SYVADS come from the germline V gene. The CDR3 contains 13 residues. The sequenced part of the CDR3 DNA is TGTGCCAGCAGTCCACTGGGGACCGGG. Its protein product is CASSPLGTG. The entire CDR3 protein is CASSPLGTGQLYF.

On this clone itself: Each gene name is a mouse one. CDR3 sequence reads: CASGDATVSAETLYF. The sequenced part of the CDR3 DNA is TGTGCCAGCGGTGATGCTACAGTTAGTGCAGAA. The chain carries TRBV13-2 and TRBJ2-3; no clear D gene. Coverage ceases 4 residues before the CDR3 finishes, and the germline J gene fills in the end. This CDR3 is 15 amino acids long. V dropped 0 bases and J dropped 0 bases, with 8 bases sitting between them. CDR1 and CDR2 from the germline V gene are NNHNN and SYGAGS (reference sequence).

In regard to this clone: Gene names and germline match the mouse. The CDR3 here is CASSNRDFQDTQYF. CDR3 bases read: TGTGCCAGCAGCAACCGGGACTTCCAAGAC. The V call is TRBV19, the J call TRBJ2-5; D is possibly TRBD2 (6 bases). The read is 4 residues too short to cover the CDR3 end, so that end is filled in from the germline J gene. V gave up 5 bases and J gave up 2 bases, with 12 bases separating them. Germline V lookup: CDR1 FNHDT, CDR2 SITEND (reference sequence). The CDR3 consists of 14 residues.